This TCR beta chain is from a study of T cell responses to AZD1222 COVID-19 vaccine. General study results and limits: There were repertoire samples only from the period after the peak T cell response.

Data came from immunoSEQ multiplex PCR; TCRdb stores just in-frame clones and leaves some out. Of approximately 100,000 clones listed, 90% are singletons. To note about this clone: Its antigen is currently unknown.

The germline V gene has CDR1 MDHEN and CDR2 SYDVKM. This CDR3 spans 21 amino acids. Trimming removed 2 bases from V and 4 bases from J, with 30 bases in between. Sequences were derived from peripheral blood, sampled 28 days after the second AZD1222 dose. This chain uses TRBV28 with TRBJ2-1, with a weak D call TRBD1 (7 bases). The receptor's source is an adult who received the AZD1222 COVID-19 vaccine. The CDR3 nucleotides read TGTGCCAGCAGTTTAACTTCTTGGGTCTATGAAGGGGGCGCGGGGTACAATGAGCAGTTCTTC. Amino acids: CASSLTSWVYEGGAGYNEQFF.